A selection of T cell receptor beta chains follows, all from one sample in a study of blood T cell repertoires in COVID-19. Only in-frame clones appear in the TCRdb table, and some are missing; sequencing was by immunoSEQ multiplex PCR. The sample comprises more than 350,000 clones, around nine tenths of which are singletons, and roughly a tenth rests with the top ten. The sample comprised PBMCs or T cells enriched from blood (not recorded which). These receptors all come from a woman between 45 and 65 years old who had recovered from COVID-19. Both conserved end residues are part of each CDR3. D genes are given only for firm matches. A clone size is listed for some rows: how often the clone was seen (once, few, many), or a class if it is expanded.

V,D,size,J,DNA,CDR3
TRBV19,NA,NA,TRBJ1-4,TGTGCCAGTAGTACCTCCCCGACAGATAATAATGAAAAACTGTTTTTT,CASSTSPTDNNEKLFF
TRBV5-1,NA,NA,TRBJ1-1,TGCGCCAGCAGCTTGGGGATGCAGGGGAACACTGAAGCTTTCTTT,CASSLGMQGNTEAFF
TRBV18,NA,NA,TRBJ1-5,TGTGCCAGCTCGGGGGGAAATAGCAATCAGCCCCAGCATTTT,CASSGGNSNQPQHF
TRBV28,NA,few,TRBJ1-5,TGTGCCAGCAGTTCACACCCAAATCAGCCCCAGCATTTT,CASSSHPNQPQHF
TRBV4-2,NA,NA,TRBJ2-5,TGTGCCAGCAGCCAAGGCGTGGGGGCGGGCGGAGAGACCCAGTACTTC,CASSQGVGAGGETQYF
TRBV5-1,NA,NA,TRBJ1-1,TGCGCCAGCAGGGGGGCTAACGGTGAAGCTTTCTTT,CASRGANGEAFF
TRBV19,TRBD1,NA,TRBJ1-1,TGTGCCAGTAGTATCCTTCCTTTAGGACAGGGATCCGCTGAAGCTTTCTTT,CASSILPLGQGSAEAFF
TRBV4-1,NA,NA,TRBJ1-4,TGCGCCAGCAGCCTCACAGGGCGGGAAAAACTGTTTTTT,CASSLTGREKLFF
TRBV14,TRBD1,few,TRBJ1-5,TGTGCCAGCAGCCTGGACAGGGGTCAGCCCCAGCATTTT,CASSLDRGQPQHF
TRBV5-1,NA,NA,TRBJ2-5,TGCGCCAGCAGCGATGGACAGCAAGAGACCCAGTACTTC,CASSDGQQETQYF
TRBV6-4,NA,NA,TRBJ1-1,TGTGCCAGGGCCCTAGGGCAGGGGAACACTGAAGCTTTCTTT,CARALGQGNTEAFF
TRBV19,TRBD1,NA,TRBJ1-1,TGTGCCAGTAGTTCGGGGACAGGGGGCAAAATTTGGAACACTGAAGCTTTCTTT,CASSSGTGGKIWNTEAFF
TRBV15,TRBD2,NA,TRBJ2-5,TGTGCCACCAACGATCCTAGCGGGGACCAAGAGACCCAGTACTTC,CATNDPSGDQETQYF
TRBV15,NA,NA,TRBJ1-2,TGTGCCACCAGCAGAGAGATAAACTCAAATGGCTACACCTTC,CATSREINSNGYTF
TRBV20-1,NA,NA,TRBJ2-1,TGCAGTGCTAGTGACTTCAGACAGACCGTATTGAATGAGCAGTTCTTC,CSASDFRQTVLNEQFF
TRBV7-8,NA,NA,TRBJ2-7,TGTGCCAGCAGCGTTGGGGTCAGGGGAGTCTCGCCCTACGAGCAGTACTTC,CASSVGVRGVSPYEQYF
TRBV28,NA,NA,TRBJ2-7,TGTGCCAGCAGCCCGAAGTATAGATTCCACGAGCAGTACTTC,CASSPKYRFHEQYF
TRBV29-1,TRBD1,once,TRBJ1-1,TGCAGCGCCTCCGACAGGGACACTGAAGCTTTCTTT,CSASDRDTEAFF
TRBV25-1,NA,few,TRBJ2-1,TGTGCCAGCAGACCGGGAGACCGTAGTGAGCAGTTCTTC,CASRPGDRSEQFF
TRBV30,NA,NA,TRBJ2-1,TGTGCCTGGAGCGGGGACTACAATGAGCAGTTCTTC,CAWSGDYNEQFF
TRBV3-1/TRBV3-2,NA,NA,TRBJ1-6,TGTGCCAGCAGCCCAGCGACAGGACGTATTAATTCACCCCTCCACTTT,CASSPATGRINSPLHF
TRBV11-3,TRBD1,NA,TRBJ1-1,TGTGCCAGCAGCGCTGACAGGGGGGAAGCTTTCTTT,CASSADRGEAFF
TRBV11-2,NA,few,TRBJ2-7,TGTGCCAGCAGCTTAGTGGTGGGGGGGCCCTACGAGCAGTACTTC,CASSLVVGGPYEQYF
TRBV15,NA,NA,TRBJ1-4,TGTGCCACCAGCAGAGCGAGGGCAACTAATGAAAAACTGTTTTTT,CATSRARATNEKLFF
TRBV5-1,TRBD2,NA,TRBJ2-2,TGCGCCAGCAGCTTCCTAGCGGGGGGGAACACCGGGGAGCTGTTTTTT,CASSFLAGGNTGELFF
TRBV4-1,NA,NA,TRBJ2-7,TGCGCCAGCAGCCAAACACACACGGAGGGCGAGCAGTACTTC,CASSQTHTEGEQYF
TRBV7-9,NA,many,TRBJ2-7,TGTGCCAGCAGCTCACGCGACGGGGAAAGCTCCTACGAGCAGTACTTC,CASSSRDGESSYEQYF
TRBV5-4,NA,once,TRBJ2-3,TGTGCCAGCAGCTCACGACAGGTAGATACGCAGTATTTT,CASSSRQVDTQYF
TRBV2,TRBD1,once,TRBJ1-2,TGTGCCAGCAGTTTTTTTTCAGGGGGCGAGGGCTACACCTTC,CASSFFSGGEGYTF
TRBV4-2,TRBD1,NA,TRBJ1-2,TGTGCCAGCAGCCCTTACAGGGGAACGTATGGCTACACCTTC,CASSPYRGTYGYTF
TRBV5-1,NA,NA,TRBJ2-2,TGCGCCAGCAGCTTGGGGGGCAACACCGGGGAGCTGTTTTTT,CASSLGGNTGELFF
TRBV19,NA,NA,TRBJ1-2,TGTGCCAGTAACCCATGGGGGCCCTATGGCTACACCTTC,CASNPWGPYGYTF
TRBV7-9,TRBD1,few,TRBJ2-4,TGTGCCAGCAGCTTAGGACAGGGTCTAGCCAAAAACATTCAGTACTTC,CASSLGQGLAKNIQYF
TRBV6-5,NA,NA,TRBJ1-2,TGTGCCAGCACCCTGACAGGAGTCTATGGCTACACCTTC,CASTLTGVYGYTF
TRBV12-5,TRBD1,NA,TRBJ1-1,TGTGCTAGTGGTTTGGTACTCCGGGACAGGGAGGGGAACACTGAAGCTTTCTTT,CASGLVLRDREGNTEAFF
TRBV25-1,TRBD1,NA,TRBJ2-7,TGTGCCAGCAGCAGGACAGGGGGCCAACGCGAGCAGTACTTC,CASSRTGGQREQYF
TRBV2,TRBD1,NA,TRBJ1-5,TGTGCCAGCAGTCAGGGACAGGGGGTGTTATGGGGCAATCAGCCCCAGCATTTT,CASSQGQGVLWGNQPQHF
TRBV2,NA,NA,TRBJ2-7,TGTGCCAGCAGTCTAACTGTGACTTACGAGCAGTACTTC,CASSLTVTYEQYF
TRBV6-2/TRBV6-3,NA,NA,TRBJ1-1,TGTGCCAGCAGTTACCGGGGGGGAGGCACTGAAGCTTTCTTT,CASSYRGGGTEAFF
TRBV19,NA,NA,TRBJ2-1,TGTGCCAGTAGTAGAGAGGCGGGTAGGCGGTTCTTC,CASSREAGRRFF
TRBV3-1/TRBV3-2,NA,NA,TRBJ1-4,TGTGCCAGCAGCCAAGAACAGGGCGGTGAAAAACTGTTTTTT,CASSQEQGGEKLFF
TRBV29-1,TRBD1,NA,TRBJ2-7,TGCAGCGTGTCGACAGGGCACGCCGAGCAGTACTTC,CSVSTGHAEQYF
TRBV5-1,TRBD1,NA,TRBJ1-6,TGCGCCAGCGGCGAAGGGACAGATAATTCACCCCTCCACTTT,CASGEGTDNSPLHF
TRBV5-1,TRBD2,NA,TRBJ2-5,TGCGCCAGCAGCGCGGGACTAGCGGGGGGAGGTAGCGAGACCCAGTACTTC,CASSAGLAGGGSETQYF
TRBV9,TRBD2,NA,TRBJ2-3,TGTGCCAGCAGCGTAACTAGCGGGGGGGCCTCAGATACGCAGTATTTT,CASSVTSGGASDTQYF
TRBV10-3,NA,NA,TRBJ1-6,TGTGCCATCAGGACGGACTCTGAGAATTCACCCCTCCACTTT,CAIRTDSENSPLHF
TRBV6-1,NA,NA,TRBJ2-3,TGTGCCAGCAGTGAGAGCCCTGACAGGGATACGCAGTATTTT,CASSESPDRDTQYF
TRBV28,TRBD2,once,TRBJ2-3,TGTGCCAGCAGTTTAACCGGCGGGGGGGCCTTAGATACGCAGTATTTT,CASSLTGGGALDTQYF
TRBV11-2,NA,once,TRBJ2-5,TGTGCCAGCAGCTTAGAAGGGAATAGGGGAACCCAGTACTTC,CASSLEGNRGTQYF
TRBV18,TRBD2,NA,TRBJ2-5,TGTGCCAGCTCAACGCGAACTAGCGGGGGGGAAGAGACCCAGTACTTC,CASSTRTSGGEETQYF
TRBV29-1,NA,NA,TRBJ1-1,TGCAGCGTGCCTACAGTCGGGGGTCTAAACACTGAAGCTTTCTTT,CSVPTVGGLNTEAFF
TRBV6-5,TRBD2,NA,TRBJ2-7,TGTGCCAGCAGTTACTCTGCTAGCGGGTCTTCCTACGAGCAGTACTTC,CASSYSASGSSYEQYF